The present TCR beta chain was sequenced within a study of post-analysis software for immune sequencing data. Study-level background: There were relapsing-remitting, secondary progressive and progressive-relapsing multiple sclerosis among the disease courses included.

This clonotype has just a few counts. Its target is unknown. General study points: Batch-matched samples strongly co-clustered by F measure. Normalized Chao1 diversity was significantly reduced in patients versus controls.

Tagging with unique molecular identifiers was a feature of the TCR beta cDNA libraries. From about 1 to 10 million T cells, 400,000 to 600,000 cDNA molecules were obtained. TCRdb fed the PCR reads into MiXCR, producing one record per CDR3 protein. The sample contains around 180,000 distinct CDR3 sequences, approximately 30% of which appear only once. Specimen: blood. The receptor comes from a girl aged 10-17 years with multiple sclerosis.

The CDR3 is CASSFGPRETQHNEQFF. The CDR3 DNA sequence: TGTGCCAGCAGCTTTGGCCCCCGGGAGACCCAACACAATGAGCAGTTCTTC. V gene TRBV13 combines with J gene TRBJ2-1; possibly TRBD2 for D (6 bases). There are 17 residues in the CDR3. Germline V gene data show CDR1 as PRHDT and CDR2 as FYEKMQ (reference sequence). Trimming removed 3 bases at V and 5 bases at J, with 20 bases between.